Sequencing of this T cell receptor (beta chain) was carried out in a study of Graves' ophthalmopathy and Graves' hyperthyroidism. Findings of the study overall: A majority of expanded thyroid clonotypes exceeding 0.001 frequency were likewise present in blood.

This clonotype was recorded many times. Its antigen is unknown. The authors diagnosed from clinical symptoms, serum thyroxine, TRAb, thyroid ultrasound and orbital computed tomography. Investigators amplified TCR beta CDR3 regions from RNA transcripts. Second-round multiplex PCR followed a first-round RT-PCR using HTBI primers. TCRdb re-called the multiplex PCR reads through MiXCR, storing one row per CDR3 protein. The sample lists 300,000 or so distinct CDR3 sequences, roughly 15% occurring once. Germline loops: CDR1 SNHLY, CDR2 FYNNEI. Trimming removed 1 base from V and 1 base from J, with 14 bases in between. This CDR3 is 16 amino acids long.

The sequenced sample consisted of peripheral blood. This TCR was recovered from an adult man with Graves' ophthalmopathy. The chain employs TRBV2 and TRBJ2-7; D is perhaps TRBD1 or TRBD2 (5 bases each). The CDR3 region has the DNA TGTGCCAGCAGTGAAGTTCCGGGGCTGCCTTCCTACGAGCAGTACTTC. This translates into CASSEVPGLPSYEQYF.